The present T cell receptor (beta chain) was sequenced within a study of early T cells in non-severe SARS-CoV-2 infection. In the study overall: Bulk RNA isolated from unsorted whole blood underwent sequencing; chains were not paired.

The table lists this clonotype with many counts. What it binds is unknown. Attachment of unique molecular identifiers was made to individual cDNA molecules. From the 5' RACE reads, TCRdb called clonotypes with MiXCR, one entry per CDR3 protein. The data show some 29,000 distinct CDR3 sequences, roughly 5.3% seen once. The ends lost 5 bases at V and 0 bases at J; junction bases unmatched: 7. The CDR3 spans 16 residues. Germline values: CDR1 MNHEY, CDR2 SVGEGT. Regarding the study as a whole: Anti-spike CD8 responses were favored in VDJdb matching, and private and CD4 specificities were missed.

The TCR sequence derives from an adult who was a healthcare worker with PCR-confirmed SARS-CoV-2 infection or an uninfected control (not recorded which). Sequencing used whole blood. V gene TRBV6-2 or TRBV6-3 combines with J gene TRBJ1-5; 7 bases fit TRBD1. Written as DNA, the CDR3 is TGTGCCAGCAGTACGGACAGGCCATATAGCAATCAGCCCCAGCATTTT. Protein product: CASSTDRPYSNQPQHF.